Listed here are 6 T cell receptor beta chains from one sample, sequenced in a study of technical replicates of blood from a handful of donors. Clones were sequenced by immunoSEQ multiplex PCR, and TCRdb holds only the in-frame ones, with some missing. The sample consists of 60,000 to 75,000 clones, 95% to 97% of them appearing once. The specimen sequenced was T cells isolated from PBMCs. The receptors originated from a human donor in good health.

The rearrangement joins TRBV30 to TRBJ1-3; TRBD1 matches at 7 bases. This CDR3 region has 13 residues. Trimming at V came to 8 bases and at J to 4 bases, leaving 8 bases not matched to a gene. CDR1 and CDR2 from the germline V gene are GTSNPN and SVGIG (reference sequence). CDR3 in DNA: TGTGCCGGGAAAACAGGGGACGGAAACACCATATATTTT. Residues: CAGKTGDGNTIYF.

The J gene is TRBJ1-5, the V gene TRBV20-1; perhaps TRBD1 as D (5 bases). The germline V gene encodes CDR1 DFQATT and CDR2 SNEGSKA (reference sequence). CDR3 length: 11 amino acids. The CDR3 loop reads CTYGGNQPQHF. The DNA of the CDR3 is TGCACTTACGGGGGGAATCAGCCCCAGCATTTT.

The chain combines TRBV2 with TRBJ2-3, with TRBD1 matching 7 bases. Looked up from germline, CDR1 is SNHLY and CDR2 is FYNNEI. CDR3 length: 14 residues. Trimming took 4 bases from V and 4 from J; bases not matched to a gene: 5. As DNA, the CDR3 is TGTGCCAGCAGTGGACAGGGTATAGCAGATACGCAGTATTTT. Its protein product is CASSGQGIADTQYF.

The V call is TRBV19, the J call TRBJ2-5; a weak D match, TRBD2 (5 bases). Germline CDR1 reads LNHDA; CDR2 reads SQIVND (reference sequence). The CDR3 sequence is 16 residues long. Trimming cost V 3 bases and J 0 bases, with 14 bases left between them. The CDR3 bases are TGTGCCAGTAGTATCGGGCTAGCACGGTACCAAGAGACCCAGTACTTC. This translates into CASSIGLARYQETQYF.

This chain links TRBV7-2 with TRBJ1-5; the D gene is possibly TRBD1 (5 bases). CDR1 and CDR2 from the germline V gene are SGHTA and FQGNSA. V lost 3 bases, J lost 5 bases, and 8 bases lay in between. The CDR3 is 13 amino acids. The CDR3: CASSFTGYQPQHF. Here the CDR3 DNA reads TGTGCCAGCAGCTTTACAGGCTATCAGCCCCAGCATTTT.

This clone was seen just once. The chain links TRBV2 to TRBJ1-1, with D possibly TRBD1 on 5 matching bases. Deletions cut 8 bases from V and 8 bases from J, with 12 bases between. The CDR3 runs 11 residues. Germline V gives CDR1 SNHLY, CDR2 FYNNEI. The CDR3 DNA reads as TGTGCCAGCGTGACAGCTTACGAAGCTTTCTTT. Amino acid sequence: CASVTAYEAFF.